This TCR beta chain emerged from a study of blood T cells in healthy people across ages (dated by TCRdb to about 2015). For context, the study as a whole: In model experiments, roughly one uniquely barcoded TCR beta cDNA molecule per two T cells was captured by template switching. Age-related changes in TCR beta repertoire diversity were measured in the study by deep sequencing normalized with unique cDNA molecular identifiers. The donors were split into four age groups: young (average about 15 years), middle-aged (about 40), aged (over 55) and long-lived (roughly 86). To avoid experimental bias, donors of different ages were distributed randomly across sequencing lanes. Using the same blood draw, the study looked at two additional independent replicas of 1 million unique cDNA reads for two donors, one aged 18 to 29 and the other aged 80 or older. Overall results and qualifications from the work: The long-lived group showed more naive CD4+ T cells, fewer expanded clones and increased TCR diversity than the aged group, suggesting age selection. Since profiling was done on bulk unsorted PBMCs, naive and antigen-experienced compartments could not be conclusively compared. Estimates of total diversity based on one million sequenced T cells were considered lower bounds and underestimates. The CMV infection status of donors was not known, potentially confounding age-related changes in expanded clonotypes. Observed TCR beta diversity correlated strongly with the percentage of naive T cells measured by flow cytometry. As age increased, observed TCR beta diversity per million T cells dropped in a roughly linear way, and a significant reduction was already evident by age about 40.

The roughly 42 donors, aged about 6 to 95 years, were systemically healthy Caucasian individuals from Russia. Each donor gave roughly 9 milliliters of peripheral blood, drawn into EDTA-treated Vacutainer tubes. Ficoll-Paque density-gradient centrifugation was used to isolate PBMCs, with at least 6.5 million obtained per sample. Total RNA, at least 6 micrograms per sample, was extracted from PBMCs with Trizol reagent. For every donor, an aliquot of PBMCs went through flow cytometry to measure the percentages of naive CD45RAhigh/CD27high T cells. This clonotype was detected only a few times. Its target antigen remains unknown. Nothing much larger sits one base from this clone, and base qualities are not available. The method behind the library was 5' RACE. The run used an Illumina HiSeq 2500. A second PCR of roughly 7 to 11 cycles was performed with a sample-barcoded 5' primer and a J-beta primer mix. A template-switch 5' adaptor carrying 12 random nucleotides introduced a unique molecular identifier onto each TCR beta cDNA molecule. Each sample yielded at least 3 million CDR3-containing paired-end reads. First-strand cDNA was synthesized from all RNA with the Mint cDNA synthesis kit, primed by a TRBC-specific oligonucleotide. After uracil-DNA glycosylase treatment, a first 18-cycle PCR used universal primers M1SS and BC2_uni_R on all cDNA. As for how the authors treated the data: For normalization, 1 million high-quality reads were randomly selected from each sample, with every read carrying a distinct molecular identifier. Reads sharing molecular identifiers were discarded rather than binned into consensus sequences. MiTCR, set to a Q25 quality threshold and the strictest error-elimination algorithm, was used for CDR3 identification, clonotype clustering and error correction. Lower-bound total TCR beta diversity was estimated with a nonparametric unseen species model using Euler transformation. TCRdb reprocessed the public reads (quality trimming at Q25 with fastp, clone calling with MiXCR) and kept in-frame beta chains. One record per CDR3 amino acid sequence lists the most common genes and DNA. These V and J calls rely on TCRdb rather than the paper's analysis. This sample gives about 1.8 million distinct CDR3 sequences in total; 49% of them show up just once. The biggest ten clones account for around 2.1% of the sample.

V is shortened by 6 bases, J by 3 bases, and the region joining them spans 12 bases. The CDR3, cysteine through phenylalanine, is 13 amino acids long. Here the CDR3 DNA is all that survives: 39 bases in frame from base 1. The germline V gene (reference sequence) provides CDR1 DFQATT and CDR2 SNEGSKA. Recombination linked TRBV20-1 to TRBJ2-1; the D region possibly corresponds to TRBD2 (5 bases align). Sequenced input: blood. The receptor comes from a woman in her forties in good health. CDR3 reads: CSASGVVYNEQFF. In nucleotides, the sequence is TGCAGTGCCTCCGGGGTGGTCTACAATGAGCAGTTCTTC.